This is a list of T cell receptor beta chains from one sample in a study of T cell responses to AZD1222 COVID-19 vaccine. Profiling relied on immunoSEQ multiplex PCR, and the TCRdb table lists in-frame clones only, not all of them. The sample contains roughly 100,000 clones, about 86% of which appear only once. Specimen: peripheral blood, collected on day 0 of AZD1222 vaccination. Receptors originate from an adult in good health. Both conserved end residues are part of each CDR3. A D gene is named only where the DNA matches it firmly. The size of a clone is reported for some rows only, either as once, few or many, or as a class for expanded clones.

abundance	d_gene	v_gene	j_gene	CDR3nt	CDR3aa
NA	TRBD1	TRBV7-9	TRBJ2-3	TGTGCCAGCAGCTTAGGGGGACAGGGGGCAGATACGCAGTATTTT	CASSLGGQGADTQYF
many	NA	TRBV11-2	TRBJ1-2	TGTGCCAGCAGCTTAGAAAGGGGGGCTTATGGCTACACCTTC	CASSLERGAYGYTF
NA	NA	TRBV28	TRBJ1-1	TGTGCCAGCAACCCCGCTTTGGGTGCTGAAGCTTTCTTT	CASNPALGAEAFF
once	NA	TRBV2	TRBJ1-1	TGTGCCAGCAGTGAGAAATCTATGAACACTGAAGCTTTCTTT	CASSEKSMNTEAFF
NA	NA	TRBV19	TRBJ1-4	TGTGCCAGTAAGGGGGACACCCGAAGTCGTGTAACTAATGAAAAACTGTTTTTT	CASKGDTRSRVTNEKLFF
NA	NA	TRBV5-5	TRBJ1-5	TGTGCCAGCAGCTTGGGCCCGGTAAACAATCAGCCCCAGCATTTT	CASSLGPVNNQPQHF
NA	NA	TRBV5-1	TRBJ1-6	TGCGCCAGCAGCTTGAGCCAGGGACGAGCTGGGGATTCACCCCTCCACTTT	CASSLSQGRAGDSPLHF
NA	TRBD1	TRBV5-1	TRBJ1-6	TGCGCCAGCAGCCTTAAGCCCGGGACAGGGGGAGAAGGAACACCCCTCCACTTT	CASSLKPGTGGEGTPLHF
NA	NA	TRBV18	TRBJ1-1	TGTGCCAGCTCACCACCCCTGGCGGGGAACACTGAAGCTTTCTTT	CASSPPLAGNTEAFF
NA	NA	TRBV24-1	TRBJ2-2	TGTGCCACCAGTGATTTGTTTCAAAGCGCCGCAAAGAACACCGGGGAGCTGTTTTTT	CATSDLFQSAAKNTGELFF
NA	TRBD1	TRBV11-2	TRBJ2-1	TGTGCCAGCAGCCCAGGGGGCTGGGCGGGGCGGGGTGAGCAGTTCTTC	CASSPGGWAGRGEQFF
NA	NA	TRBV3-1/TRBV3-2	TRBJ2-7	TGTGCCAGCAGCCTGGGGACATCCTCCTACGAGCAGTACTTC	CASSLGTSSYEQYF
NA	NA	TRBV11-2	TRBJ1-2	TGTGCCAGCAGCTTAGAGCCTGGGGCCGACCCGGGGCTGCGTAACTATGGCTACACCTTC	CASSLEPGADPGLRNYGYTF
few	NA	TRBV5-3	TRBJ2-5	TGTGCCAGAAGCTTGGTGAAGGGGTCGGGAGAGACCCAGTACTTC	CARSLVKGSGETQYF